The rows below give T cell receptor beta chains drawn from one sample of a study of T-cell memory formation after mild COVID-19. MiXCR, applied by TCRdb to the 5' RACE reads, yields one record per CDR3 protein. The top ten hold approximately 15% of the sample, which has hundreds of thousands of distinct CDR3 sequences, 25% to 30% seen once. The specimen sequenced was PBMCs or a T cell subset sorted from them (not recorded which). Receptor source: an adult woman who had mild COVID-19 (a few samples of this study predate the infection). Cell type and time point are not known. Each CDR3 is given with its conserved first and last residue. Fields, in order: D gene, J gene, V gene, clone size, CDR3 length, CDR3 protein, CDR3 DNA. D genes are given only for firm matches. Some rows mark clone size as missing; the rest say once, few, many or name a class of expanded clone.

TRBD1,TRBJ1-6,TRBV12-3/TRBV12-4,-,15,CASSTRTGSGSPLHF,TGTGCCAGCAGTACCCGGACAGGTTCGGGTTCACCCCTCCACTTT
-,TRBJ2-1,TRBV12-3/TRBV12-4,once,11,CASSPRGEQFF,TGTGCCAGCAGTCCCCGGGGGGAGCAGTTCTTC
-,TRBJ2-1,TRBV6-1,-,15,CASSGWGQSRNEQFF,TGTGCCAGCAGCGGCTGGGGCCAGAGCAGGAATGAGCAGTTCTTC
-,TRBJ2-1,TRBV29-1,few,14,CSVIQQGSYNEQFF,TGCAGCGTAATCCAACAGGGCTCGTACAATGAGCAGTTCTTC
-,TRBJ2-7,TRBV6-6,-,15,CASRSLRDHSYEQYF,TGTGCCAGCAGATCCCTCCGGGACCACTCCTACGAGCAGTACTTC
-,TRBJ1-2,TRBV10-3,-,15,CAIRQEGLQIVGYTF,TGTGCCATCAGACAGGAGGGATTACAAATTGTGGGCTACACCTTC
-,TRBJ1-5,TRBV5-1,-,13,CASSWGPDQPQHF,TGCGCCAGCAGCTGGGGTCCCGATCAGCCCCAGCATTTT
TRBD2,TRBJ2-5,TRBV24-1,-,17,CATGFLTSGRGQETQYF,TGTGCCACCGGCTTCTTGACTAGCGGGAGAGGGCAAGAGACCCAGTACTTC
-,TRBJ2-7,TRBV12-3/TRBV12-4,-,11,CASTEGGEQYF,TGTGCCAGCACGGAGGGGGGGGAGCAGTACTTC
-,TRBJ2-3,TRBV5-1,-,15,CASSFSGYSTDTQYF,TGCGCCAGCAGCTTTAGCGGTTACAGCACAGATACGCAGTATTTT
TRBD2,TRBJ2-3,TRBV6-5,few,15,CASSSTSGVWGTQYF,TGTGCCAGCAGTTCGACTAGCGGGGTCTGGGGGACGCAGTATTTT
-,TRBJ1-1,TRBV12-3/TRBV12-4,few,16,CASSPSRVIRTSEAFF,TGTGCCAGCAGCCCCAGCAGGGTTATTAGGACTAGTGAAGCTTTCTTT
-,TRBJ2-7,TRBV29-1,-,13,CSYSQAATYEQYF,TGCAGCTACTCCCAGGCAGCAACCTACGAGCAGTACTTC
-,TRBJ1-1,TRBV5-6,-,15,CASSLNRYPNTEAFF,TGTGCCAGCAGCCTTAATCGCTACCCGAACACTGAAGCTTTCTTT
-,TRBJ1-2,TRBV5-1,-,13,CASSLGGQRSYTF,TGCGCCAGCAGCTTGGGAGGACAGCGAAGCTACACCTTC
-,TRBJ1-1,TRBV9,-,13,CASSPGGAAEAFF,TGTGCCAGCAGTCCGGGGGGGGCGGCTGAAGCTTTCTTT
-,TRBJ2-7,TRBV5-1,-,14,CASSLTESSYEQYF,TGCGCCAGCAGCTTGACGGAGTCCTCCTACGAGCAGTACTTC
-,TRBJ1-5,TRBV7-6,-,15,CASSSTPVAGQPQHF,TGTGCCAGCAGCTCGACACCGGTTGCAGGACAGCCCCAGCATTTT
-,TRBJ2-3,TRBV15,-,15,CATSLQGTDTDTQYF,TGTGCCACCAGTCTCCAGGGGACTGACACAGATACGCAGTATTTT
-,TRBJ2-5,TRBV3-1,-,13,CASSQLGGETQYF,TGTGCCAGCAGCCAACTAGGTGGGGAGACCCAGTACTTC
TRBD1,TRBJ2-1,TRBV27,once,17,CASSLRPGTGGYNEQFF,TGTGCCAGCAGTTTGAGACCCGGGACAGGGGGTTACAATGAGCAGTTCTTC
-,TRBJ1-2,TRBV12-3/TRBV12-4,many,9,CASDGGYTF,TGTGCCAGCGACGGTGGCTACACCTTC
-,TRBJ2-1,TRBV5-5,-,12,CASSWQGGEQFF,TGTGCCAGCAGCTGGCAGGGTGGTGAGCAGTTCTTC
-,TRBJ2-1,TRBV24-1,few,13,CATGTGKGVKQFF,TGTGCCACCGGAACAGGGAAGGGAGTGAAGCAGTTCTTC
TRBD2,TRBJ2-3,TRBV11-2,few,14,CASSFSLAGDTQYF,TGTGCCAGCAGCTTCTCGCTAGCGGGCGATACGCAGTATTTT
TRBD2,TRBJ2-5,TRBV7-8,few,19,CASSYGFLAGGPKSETQYF,TGTGCCAGCAGCTATGGGTTCCTAGCGGGAGGGCCAAAGAGTGAGACCCAGTACTTC
-,TRBJ2-7,TRBV5-6,few,14,CASSQGQAIYEQYF,TGTGCCAGCAGCCAGGGTCAGGCGATCTACGAGCAGTACTTC
-,TRBJ2-7,TRBV29-1,many,12,CSVEGTSYEQYF,TGCAGCGTTGAAGGGACCTCCTACGAGCAGTACTTC
-,TRBJ1-3,TRBV4-1,once,15,CASSQEAHSGNTIYF,TGCGCCAGCAGCCAAGAGGCGCACTCTGGAAACACCATATATTTT
TRBD2,TRBJ2-1,TRBV29-1,few,13,CSGQRGSYNEQFF,TGCAGCGGGCAGCGGGGCTCCTACAATGAGCAGTTCTTC
TRBD2,TRBJ2-2,TRBV7-8,-,15,CASSLSPGGDGELFF,TGTGCCAGCAGCTTATCCCCGGGAGGGGATGGGGAGCTGTTTTTT
-,TRBJ1-2,TRBV7-9,-,14,CASSPDTSSYGYTF,TGTGCCAGCAGCCCCGACACCAGTTCCTATGGCTACACCTTC
TRBD1,TRBJ2-3,TRBV5-5,-,15,CASSLTGALTDTQYF,TGTGCCAGCAGCTTGACAGGGGCCCTCACAGATACGCAGTATTTT
TRBD1,TRBJ2-3,TRBV5-1,few,14,CASSPDREADTQYF,TGCGCCAGCAGCCCGGACAGGGAAGCAGATACGCAGTATTTT
TRBD1,TRBJ2-7,TRBV15,-,17,CATSRATNRGRRFEQYF,TGTGCCACCAGCAGAGCCACAAACAGGGGCCGCAGGTTCGAGCAGTACTTC
-,TRBJ1-2,TRBV6-5,few,15,CASSYMSTKSPGYTF,TGTGCCAGCAGTTACATGAGCACTAAATCCCCTGGCTACACCTTC
-,TRBJ2-3,TRBV24-1,few,15,CATSDLSVLGDTQYF,TGTGCCACCAGTGATTTGTCTGTCTTGGGGGATACGCAGTATTTT
-,TRBJ2-7,TRBV20-1,-,13,CSARGHSSYEQYF,TGCAGTGCTAGAGGGCACTCCTCCTACGAGCAGTACTTC
-,TRBJ2-1,TRBV9,few,15,CASSSGAASYNEQFF,TGTGCCAGCAGTTCCGGGGCGGCCTCCTACAATGAGCAGTTCTTC
-,TRBJ2-3,TRBV19,-,13,CASSTRDPDTQYF,TGTGCCAGTAGTACGAGGGACCCAGATACGCAGTATTTT
TRBD1,TRBJ1-2,TRBV11-2,-,15,CASSRLGTGGHGYTF,TGTGCCAGCAGCCGCCTCGGGACAGGGGGCCATGGCTACACCTTC
-,TRBJ1-1,TRBV19,-,13,CASSIGPMGEAFF,TGTGCCAGTAGTATAGGACCTATGGGGGAAGCTTTCTTT
TRBD1,TRBJ2-3,TRBV12-3/TRBV12-4,-,15,CASSYRTGGTDTQYF,TGTGCCAGCAGTTACCGGACAGGGGGCACAGATACGCAGTATTTT
-,TRBJ2-7,TRBV12-3/TRBV12-4,few,13,CASSRGHPYEQYF,TGTGCCAGCAGCCGAGGACACCCCTACGAGCAGTACTTC
TRBD1,TRBJ2-7,TRBV7-9,few,13,CASRGTGRGEQYF,TGTGCCAGCAGAGGGACAGGGCGAGGCGAGCAGTACTTC
-,TRBJ2-1,TRBV12-3/TRBV12-4,-,14,CASSYSGDYNEQFF,TGTGCCAGCAGTTATAGCGGAGACTACAATGAGCAGTTCTTC
-,TRBJ2-1,TRBV7-2,many,13,CASSFSSYNEQFF,TGTGCCAGCAGCTTTAGTTCCTACAATGAGCAGTTCTTC
-,TRBJ2-2,TRBV24-1,-,16,CATSDFGWTETGELFF,TGTGCCACCAGTGATTTCGGATGGACGGAAACCGGGGAGCTGTTTTTT
-,TRBJ2-5,TRBV7-8,-,14,CASRGGSEGETQYF,TGTGCCAGCAGGGGTGGTAGCGAGGGAGAGACCCAGTACTTC
-,TRBJ2-5,TRBV7-6,-,14,CASSSWDKQETQYF,TGTGCCAGCAGCTCGTGGGACAAACAAGAGACCCAGTACTTC
-,TRBJ1-1,TRBV11-3,-,14,CASSPTGFDTEAFF,TGTGCCAGCAGCCCAACAGGTTTTGACACTGAAGCTTTCTTT
TRBD2,TRBJ2-3,TRBV6-5,few,15,CASRGLAVGGDTQYF,TGTGCCAGCAGGGGACTAGCGGTTGGTGGGGATACGCAGTATTTT
-,TRBJ1-1,TRBV7-9,-,11,CASSLNNEAFF,TGTGCCAGCAGCCTCAACAATGAAGCTTTCTTT
-,TRBJ2-5,TRBV9,once,14,CASGGGTDQETQYF,TGTGCCAGCGGGGGGGGCACAGATCAAGAGACCCAGTACTTC
-,TRBJ2-1,TRBV14,few,18,CASSLNQQSWALYNEQFF,TGTGCCAGCAGTCTAAACCAGCAATCTTGGGCTCTCTACAATGAGCAGTTCTTC